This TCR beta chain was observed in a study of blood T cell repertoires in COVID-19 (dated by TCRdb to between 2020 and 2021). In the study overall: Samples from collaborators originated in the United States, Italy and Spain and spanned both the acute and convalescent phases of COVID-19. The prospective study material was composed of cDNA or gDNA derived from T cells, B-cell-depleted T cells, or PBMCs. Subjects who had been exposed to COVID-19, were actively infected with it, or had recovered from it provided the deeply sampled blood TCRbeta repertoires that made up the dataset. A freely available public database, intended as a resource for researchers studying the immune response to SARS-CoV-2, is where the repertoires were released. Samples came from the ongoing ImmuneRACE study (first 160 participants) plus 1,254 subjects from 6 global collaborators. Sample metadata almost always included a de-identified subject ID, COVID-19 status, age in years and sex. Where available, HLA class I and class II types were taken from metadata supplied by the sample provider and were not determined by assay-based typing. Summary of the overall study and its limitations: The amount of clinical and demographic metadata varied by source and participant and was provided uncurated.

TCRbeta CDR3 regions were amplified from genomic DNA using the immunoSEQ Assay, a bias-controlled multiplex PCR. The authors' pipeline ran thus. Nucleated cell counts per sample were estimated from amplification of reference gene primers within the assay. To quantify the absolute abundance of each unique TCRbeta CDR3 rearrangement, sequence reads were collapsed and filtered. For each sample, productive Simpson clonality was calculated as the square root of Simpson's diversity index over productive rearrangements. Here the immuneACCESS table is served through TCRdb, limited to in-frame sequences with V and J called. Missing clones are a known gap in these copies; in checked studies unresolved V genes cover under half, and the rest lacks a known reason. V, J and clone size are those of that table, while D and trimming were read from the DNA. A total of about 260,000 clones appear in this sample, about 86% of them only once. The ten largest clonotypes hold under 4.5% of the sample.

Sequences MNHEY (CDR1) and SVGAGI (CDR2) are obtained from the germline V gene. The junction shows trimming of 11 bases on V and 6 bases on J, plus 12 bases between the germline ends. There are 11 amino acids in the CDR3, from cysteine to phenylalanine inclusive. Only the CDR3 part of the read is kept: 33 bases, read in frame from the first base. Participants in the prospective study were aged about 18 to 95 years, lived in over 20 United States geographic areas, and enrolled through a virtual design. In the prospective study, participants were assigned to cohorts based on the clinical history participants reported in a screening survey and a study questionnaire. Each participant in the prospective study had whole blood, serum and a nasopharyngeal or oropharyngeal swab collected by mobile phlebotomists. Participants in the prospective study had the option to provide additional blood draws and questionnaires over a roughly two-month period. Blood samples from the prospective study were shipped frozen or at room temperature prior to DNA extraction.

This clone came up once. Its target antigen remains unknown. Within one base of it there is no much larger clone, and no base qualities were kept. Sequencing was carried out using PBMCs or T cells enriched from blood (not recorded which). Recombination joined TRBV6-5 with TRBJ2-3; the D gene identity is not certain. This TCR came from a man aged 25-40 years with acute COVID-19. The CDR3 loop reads CAARVEDTQYF. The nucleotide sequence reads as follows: TGTGCCGCAAGAGTGGAGGATACGCAGTATTTT.